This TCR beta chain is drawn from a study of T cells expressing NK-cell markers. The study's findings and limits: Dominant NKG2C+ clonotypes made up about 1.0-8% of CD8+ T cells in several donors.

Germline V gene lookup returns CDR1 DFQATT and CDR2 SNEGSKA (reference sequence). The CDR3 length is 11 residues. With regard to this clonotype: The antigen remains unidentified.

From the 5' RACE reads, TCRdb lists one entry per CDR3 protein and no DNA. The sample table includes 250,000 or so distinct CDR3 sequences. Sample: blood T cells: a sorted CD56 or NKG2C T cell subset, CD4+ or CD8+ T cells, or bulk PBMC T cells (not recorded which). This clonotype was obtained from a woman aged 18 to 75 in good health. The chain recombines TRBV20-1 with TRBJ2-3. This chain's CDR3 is CSARGVDTQYF.